These T cell receptor beta chains were read from a single sample in a study of response to subunit inactivated influenza vaccine. TCRdb re-derived calls from the RT-PCR reads in MiXCR, one entry per CDR3 protein. Of over 400,000 distinct CDR3 sequences in the sample, 10% to 15% were seen once. The sample in question was PBMCs from blood, obtained more than 35 days after vaccination. The source is a man aged 45-65 years who received an inactivated influenza vaccine. CDR3s include the opening cysteine and the closing phenylalanine or tryptophan. Fields, in order: clone size, D gene, V gene, J gene, CDR3 DNA, CDR3 protein. D genes are given only for firm matches. Not every row has a clone size; where given, it reads once, few, many or a size class.

few,.,TRBV29-1,TRBJ1-2,TGCAGCGTTGAAGATCAATCAGGGAACTATGGCTACACCTTC,CSVEDQSGNYGYTF
once,TRBD2,TRBV18,TRBJ2-7,TGTGCCAGCTCACCACTGCGGGAGAGCGAGCAGTACTTC,CASSPLRESEQYF
many,TRBD2,TRBV29-1,TRBJ2-1,TGCAGCGTCGCGCCAGCGGGGGCCTTCAATGAGCAGTTCTTC,CSVAPAGAFNEQFF
.,.,TRBV7-9,TRBJ2-6,TGTGCCAGCAGCTTAAGGGCCAACGTCCTGACTTTC,CASSLRANVLTF
few,.,TRBV5-5,TRBJ1-6,TGTGCCAGCAGCTTGGGGGTTAGCGGAAATTCACCCCTCCACTTT,CASSLGVSGNSPLHF
few,.,TRBV7-9,TRBJ2-1,TGTGCCAGCAGCCCCGTCCCAGGGTTCTCCTACAATGAGCAGTTCTTC,CASSPVPGFSYNEQFF
few,.,TRBV7-2,TRBJ2-5,TGTGCCAGCAGCTCTCCTCTTGGGGAGACCCAGTACTTC,CASSSPLGETQYF
.,.,TRBV29-1,TRBJ2-3,TGCAGCGTTGAAGATCAAGTACACACAGATACGCAGTATTTT,CSVEDQVHTDTQYF
many,.,TRBV25-1,TRBJ2-5,TGTGCCAGCAGCCCCGGGACCGGCTGGGAGACCCAGTACTTC,CASSPGTGWETQYF
few,.,TRBV4-2,TRBJ2-7,TGTGCCAGCAGCCAAGGGACGGGACTCTACTACGAGCAGTACTTC,CASSQGTGLYYEQYF
few,TRBD2,TRBV15,TRBJ2-7,TGTGCCACCAGCGGTAGCGGGAGGGCCGCGTACGAGCAGTACTTC,CATSGSGRAAYEQYF
.,TRBD2,TRBV7-2,TRBJ2-7,TGTGCCAGCAGCATGGGACTAGCGGGCTACGAGCAGTACTTC,CASSMGLAGYEQYF
.,.,TRBV7-2,TRBJ2-7,TGTGCCAGCAGCTTAGTGGGTGGGTCCTACTACGAGCAGTACTTC,CASSLVGGSYYEQYF
.,TRBD2,TRBV7-2,TRBJ2-2,TGTGCCAGCAGCGGGAGCGGGGGCCCGCTTCGGACCGGGGAGCTGTTTTTT,CASSGSGGPLRTGELFF
many,TRBD2,TRBV27,TRBJ2-7,TGTGCCAGCAGTATCCTACCGGGACTAGCGTACGAGCAGTACTTC,CASSILPGLAYEQYF
few,.,TRBV20-1,TRBJ2-7,TGCAGTGCTAGACCTAATGGAGCAAGTCCTGACGAGCAGTACTTC,CSARPNGASPDEQYF
many,.,TRBV12-3/TRBV12-4,TRBJ2-3,TGTGCCAGCAGTTTAAGCGGGCGGAACACAGATACGCAGTATTTT,CASSLSGRNTDTQYF
many,TRBD2,TRBV29-1,TRBJ2-3,TGCAGCGTTGGGACTAGCGGCTACACAGATACGCAGTATTTT,CSVGTSGYTDTQYF